The entry below describes one T cell receptor (beta chain). Only a few counts were recorded for this clonotype. The specificity of this receptor is unknown. No quality values exist for individual bases; no much larger clone is one base distant. Ophthalmopathy patients had moderately to severely active disease, with a Clinical Activity Score of 3 or more, a NOSPECS grade of 4 or more, and a disease duration of less than 3 months. Any patient with an uncontrolled infection, another autoimmune disease, pregnancy or lactation was excluded. Diagnoses were established on the basis of clinical symptoms, serum thyroxine and TRAb, thyroid ultrasound, and orbital computed tomography. Ficoll-Paque density gradient centrifugation was used to isolate PBMCs from around 10 ml of fresh peripheral blood. Trizol reagent was used to extract total RNA, and RNA quality was then checked on an Agilent 2100 Bioanalyzer.

This entry comes from a study of T cells in Graves' hyperthyroidism and ophthalmopathy (dated by TCRdb to between 2018 and 2020). In terms of the full investigation: Peripheral blood samples were taken at the time of initial diagnosis, prior to any treatment. A discovery cohort of 95 to 100 patients, 43 with Graves' ophthalmopathy and 55 to 60 with stable Graves' hyperthyroidism, was used to find distinguishing TCR V-J signatures. An independent validation cohort of under 20 hyperthyroidism patients and roughly 16 patients who later progressed to ophthalmopathy tested prospective prediction of ophthalmopathy. For training and testing, the 80 to 100 patients in the discovery cohort were randomly divided in a 7:3 ratio. Thyroid tissue and blood T-cell repertoires from over 5 Graves' hyperthyroidism patients were also compared in the study. After sampling, hyperthyroidism patients received methimazole starting at 30 mg daily, and ophthalmopathy patients received high-dose intravenous methylprednisolone. According to the paper, TCR Vbeta CDR3 sequencing was carried out on 135 peripheral blood samples, which came from over 40 ophthalmopathy, fewer than 80 hyperthyroidism and about 17 progressor patients.

The TCR beta CDR3 regions were amplified from RNA transcripts. A first-round RT-PCR of the TCR CDR3 used the HTBI primer set with the Qiagen OneStep RT-PCR kit. Libraries were constructed in a second round of multiplex PCR, after which size selection and purification were carried out. The libraries were sequenced on an Illumina HiSeq2000 using paired-end 100 bp reads. The original pipeline was this. Raw data were processed with SOAPnuke, discarding reads with adapters, uncalled bases, mean Phred below 15, or no exact constant-primer or identifier match. High-quality paired reads were merged with COPE v1.2.5, and unique nucleotide sequences were defined as clonotypes. MiTCR v1.1 was used to align the clonotypes against IMGT TRBV, TRBD and TRBJ reference segments. The analysis was restricted to V-J combinations with a frequency above 0.0001, which together covered about 99% of the repertoires. The TCS score was defined as the ratio of F50 (clonal expansion) to E x V (chaos), calculated using BLOSUM62-based TCRdist between CDR3 peptides within each V-J. Welch's t-statistics and random forest reduced fewer than 600 V-J features to around 14, which were used in a naive Bayes classifier (R e1071). The public sequencing data were trimmed at Q25 with fastp and processed into clonotypes with MiXCR by TCRdb, which kept only in-frame beta chains. Rows are unified per CDR3 protein, each entry keeping the most common DNA and genes. The V and J calls follow TCRdb's processing rather than the paper's. Counted in this sample were approximately 380,000 distinct CDR3 sequences; roughly an eighth of them appeared once. Around 28% of the sample comes from the top ten.

General findings and caveats noted by the study authors: In validation, the model predicted progression to ophthalmopathy a median of around 6.5 months before onset, with approximately 71% sensitivity and 72.22% specificity. No statistical method was used to set the sample size in advance, and investigators knew the group allocation. Most expanded thyroid clonotypes (frequency above 0.001) were also found in blood, which suggests that blood repertoires may mirror thyroid immune responses. A model built on a 13 V-J signature distinguished ophthalmopathy from stable hyperthyroidism, reaching 85% to 90% sensitivity and approximately 83% specificity in cross-validation and 80%/75% in testing.

The sequence was collected from a man aged 45-65 years with Graves' ophthalmopathy. Sequencing was carried out using blood.

Read as DNA, the sequence is TGTGCCAGCACCTCGGGACAGGGGGCTTATGAGCAGTTCTTC. This encodes CASTSGQGAYEQFF. Recombination connected TRBV7-6 to TRBJ2-1; 12 bases in the junction line up with TRBD1. V is trimmed back by 7 bases and J by 8 bases, and the junction contains 6 bases that no gene match accounts for. The CDR3 covers 14 residues, taking in both the cysteine and the phenylalanine. Only the CDR3 part of the read is kept: 42 bases, read in frame from the first base. CDR1 and CDR2, looked up from the germline V gene, are SGHVS and FNYEAQ.